The 15 T cell receptor beta chains in this list originate from one sample, sequenced in a study of shared clonotypes between healthy human individuals. TCRdb keeps only in-frame clones here, not all; method: immunoSEQ multiplex PCR. Here the sample spans roughly 1,100,000 clones, more than 65% being singletons. The sequenced sample consisted of memory CD4+ T cells sorted from blood. Sample subset: CD45RA-negative fraction. The source is a man in his late teens or twenties in good health.

This sequence joins TRBV21-1 and TRBJ2-3; the D call in the table, TRBD2, was not verified against the DNA. TRBV21-1 is annotated as a pseudogene. The CDR3 loop spans 16 amino acids. CDR3 region: CASSNWPSGLADTQYF. The CDR3 bases are TGTGCCAGCAGCAATTGGCCTAGCGGTCTCGCAGATACGCAGTATTTT.

Here the CDR3 DNA reads TGTGCCAGCAGCTTAGGGGGAGTAAGTGAAGCTTTCTTT. Protein: CASSLGGVSEAFF. This sequence joins TRBV11-3 and TRBJ1-1; D unresolved. Trimming cost V 1 base and J 7 bases, with 10 bases left between them. From germline, CDR1 is SGHNT and CDR2 YENEEA. The CDR3 is made up of 13 amino acids.

The V call is TRBV7-2, the J call TRBJ1-6; D ambiguous. The V gene lost 1 base and the J gene lost 7 bases, with 20 bases spanning the gap. This CDR3 region has 18 residues. Germline V CDR1 and CDR2: SGHTA, FQGNSA. Here the CDR3 DNA reads TGTGCCAGCAGCTTAGAGTTAGTAGGGCCCTATAGAAATTCACCCCTCCACTTT. Translating gives CASSLELVGPYRNSPLHF.

In its sample, this clone was seen a few times. This chain connects TRBV5-8 to TRBJ2-7, with 8 bases fitting TRBD1. Germline trimming cut 4 bases from V and 0 bases from J; bases unmatched to any gene: 21. CDR3 length: 20 amino acids. CDR1 is SGHTS and CDR2 is YDEGEE in the germline V gene. The CDR3 loop reads CASSQKPGQVRYSSSYEQYF. In DNA, the CDR3 is TGTGCCAGCAGCCAGAAACCGGGACAGGTGAGGTACAGCAGCTCCTACGAGCAGTACTTC.

This clone was seen a handful of times. The chain carries TRBV30 and TRBJ1-6, with TRBD1 matching over 8 bases. The CDR3 length is 15 residues. V was clipped by 5 bases and J by 9 bases; unmatched bases: 12. Germline assignment: CDR1 GTSNPN and CDR2 SVGIG (reference sequence). The CDR3 spells CAWGGQGKISSPLHF. The DNA of the CDR3 is TGTGCCTGGGGTGGACAGGGAAAAATTTCTTCACCCCTCCACTTT. Looking up the rest from reference TRBV30 and TRBJ1-6 gives the full variable domain: SQTIHQWPATLVQPVGSPLSLECTVEGTSNPNLYWYRQAAGRGLQLLFYSVGIGQISSEVPQNLSASRPQDRQFILSSKKLLLSDSGFYLCAWGGQGKISSPLHFGNGTRLTVT.

This clone was detected only a few times. This chain uses TRBV10-3 with TRBJ2-2; D is possibly TRBD2 (6 bases). The V end was cut by 8 bases, the J end by 4 bases, with 14 bases between. This CDR3 region has 14 residues. Germline V gives CDR1 ENHRY, CDR2 SYGVKD. The CDR3 nucleotides are TGTGCCATCTTAAAGTCAGCGGGCACCGGGGAGCTGTTTTTT. Translation gives CAILKSAGTGELFF.

This chain joins TRBV21-1 and TRBJ1-4; whether TRBD1, the table's D call, matches the DNA was not checked. TRBV21-1 is a pseudogene segment. The CDR3 contains 11 residues. CDR3 sequence reads: CASAPRSKLFF. The CDR3 DNA follows: TGTGCCAGCGCCCCCAGGTCCAAACTGTTTTTT.

This clone was seen just once. This chain uses TRBV6-6 with TRBJ2-1; 7 bases line up with TRBD2. Germline V gene data show CDR1 as MNHNY and CDR2 as SVGAGI (reference sequence). V lost 3 bases, J lost 6 bases, and 8 bases stayed unmatched. The CDR3 runs to 15 residues. The CDR3 coding sequence is TGTGCCAGCAGTTATCCGGGGAGGGAAGGCAATGAGCAGTTCTTC. Protein sequence: CASSYPGREGNEQFF.

V is TRBV13 and J is TRBJ2-1; 7 bases map to TRBD2. The ends lost 7 bases at V and 3 bases at J; junction bases unmatched: 15. Germline V gene lookup returns CDR1 PRHDT and CDR2 FYEKMQ (reference sequence). The CDR3 loop spans 17 amino acids. The CDR3 spells CASTFKSRDYNYNEQFF. CDR3 bases: TGTGCCAGCACCTTTAAATCCCGGGACTATAACTACAATGAGCAGTTCTTC. Full variable domain (missing parts from reference TRBV13 and TRBJ2-1): AAGVIQSPRHLIKEKRETATLKCYPIPRHDTVYWYQQGPGQDPQFLISFYEKMQSDKGSIPDRFSAQQFSDYHSELNMSSLELGDSALYFCASTFKSRDYNYNEQFFGPGTRLTVL.

This clone showed up just once. The genes are TRBV5-8 and TRBJ2-6, with unresolved D. Germline CDR1 is SGHTS and CDR2 is YDEGEE. V was trimmed by 1 base and J by 2 bases, leaving 7 bases between them. The CDR3 runs 15 residues. This chain's CDR3 is CASSLLGTGANVLTF. As DNA, the CDR3 is TGTGCCAGCAGCTTGTTAGGGACTGGGGCCAACGTCCTGACTTTC.

The chain is built from TRBV4-1 and TRBJ2-7; D is unresolved. This CDR3 has 11 amino acids. Germline V gives CDR1 MGHRA, CDR2 YSYEKL. With 8 bases removed from V and 7 bases from J, the gap between germline ends came to 12 bases. CDR3 bases: TGCGCCAGCGCGGCGAGTCCAGAGCAGTACTTC. Translating it yields CASAASPEQYF.

The sample holds a few counts of this clone. The CDR3, as DNA: TGTGCCAGCAGCGAAGGGACTAGCGGAGTTACCGGGGAGCTGTTTTTT. It translates to CASSEGTSGVTGELFF. The gene calls are TRBV9 and TRBJ2-2, with 11 bases matching TRBD2. The CDR3 length is 16 residues. Germline loops: CDR1 SGDLS, CDR2 YYNGEE. V lost 3 bases, J lost 5 bases, and 6 bases stayed unmatched.

This clone has only one observation. The CDR3 loop is CAISDQVSGGNQPQHF. CDR3 sequence (DNA): TGTGCCATCAGTGATCAAGTCTCGGGAGGCAATCAGCCCCAGCATTTT. The chain recombines TRBV10-3 with TRBJ1-5; D is unresolved. The V and J ends lost 3 bases and 2 bases respectively, with 14 bases between them. The CDR3 runs to 16 residues. The germline V gene encodes CDR1 ENHRY and CDR2 SYGVKD.

The V and J genes are TRBV5-1 and TRBJ2-5; either TRBD1 or TRBD2 may fit D (6 bases each). CDR3 length equals 15 residues. In germline, CDR1 is SGHRS, CDR2 YFSETQ. The V end lost 4 bases, the J end lost 2 bases, and 15 bases lay between the germline ends. The CDR3 sequence: CASSPRRGRQETQYF. CDR3 nucleotide sequence: TGCGCCAGCAGCCCGAGGAGGGGGAGACAAGAGACCCAGTACTTC.

The sample holds a few counts of this clone. The chain is built from TRBV19 and TRBJ2-1, with D unresolved. The CDR3 totals 17 residues. Trimming took 1 base from V and 0 from J, leaving 13 bases between them. Germline CDR1 reads LNHDA; CDR2 reads SQIVND (reference sequence). The CDR3 reads CASSIVPAANSYNEQFF. Written as DNA, the CDR3 is TGTGCCAGTAGTATAGTGCCAGCCGCCAACTCCTACAATGAGCAGTTCTTC.